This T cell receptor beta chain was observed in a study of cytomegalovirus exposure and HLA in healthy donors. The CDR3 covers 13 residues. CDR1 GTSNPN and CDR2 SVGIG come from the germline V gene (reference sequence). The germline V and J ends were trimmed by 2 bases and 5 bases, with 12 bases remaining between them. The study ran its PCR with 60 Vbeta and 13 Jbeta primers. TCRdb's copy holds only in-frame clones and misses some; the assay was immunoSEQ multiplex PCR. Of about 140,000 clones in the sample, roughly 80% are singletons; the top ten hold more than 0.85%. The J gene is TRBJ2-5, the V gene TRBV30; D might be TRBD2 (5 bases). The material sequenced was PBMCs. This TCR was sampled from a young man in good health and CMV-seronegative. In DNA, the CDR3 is TGTGCCTGGAGTCTTGCGGGCTGGGAGACCCAGTACTTC. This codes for CAWSLAGWETQYF.